The rows below give T cell receptor beta chains drawn from one sample of a study of cytomegalovirus exposure and HLA in healthy donors. Assay: immunoSEQ multiplex PCR; the TCRdb copy retains only in-frame clones and omits some. The sample includes about 160,000 clones, less than 85% seen only once; the top ten take 1.3% to 1.5%. The sample was PBMCs. The receptors here all came from a man aged 60 to 75 in good health and CMV-seronegative. Each CDR3 is given with its conserved first and last residue. Fields, in order: clone size, D gene, J gene, V gene, CDR3 protein, CDR3 DNA. D genes are given only for firm matches. Clone size is stated in some rows and not others, as once, few, many or a class when expanded.

.	TRBD2	TRBJ2-5	TRBV7-2	CASSYGGGVRETQYF	TGTGCCAGCAGCTACGGCGGGGGGGTCCGAGAGACCCAGTACTTC
.	.	TRBJ2-7	TRBV7-9	CASSPSWGGARYEQYF	TGTGCCAGCAGCCCCTCGTGGGGGGGGGCTCGCTACGAGCAGTACTTC
.	.	TRBJ2-7	TRBV6-1	CASTSSGATYEQYF	TGTGCCAGCACTTCAAGCGGAGCAACCTACGAGCAGTACTTC
.	TRBD2	TRBJ2-3	TRBV18	CASSPPGRVFSTDTQYF	TGTGCCAGCTCACCACCGGGGAGGGTTTTCTCCACAGATACGCAGTATTTT
.	.	TRBJ2-7	TRBV6-5	CASKRGGATYEQYF	TGTGCCAGTAAGAGAGGCGGGGCCACCTACGAGCAGTACTTC
.	TRBD1	TRBJ2-3	TRBV5-6	CASSWGQGRGTDTQYF	TGTGCCAGCAGCTGGGGACAGGGTCGGGGCACAGATACGCAGTATTTT
.	.	TRBJ2-6	TRBV18	CASSPNPGLASGANVLTF	TGTGCCAGCTCACCAAATCCCGGACTGGCGTCTGGGGCCAACGTCCTGACTTTC
.	.	TRBJ2-5	TRBV7-2	CASSFQGGTSRETQYF	TGTGCCAGCAGCTTCCAGGGGGGAACCTCCAGGGAGACCCAGTACTTC
once	TRBD1	TRBJ2-7	TRBV4-1	CASSRAGTGDRDEQYF	TGCGCCAGCAGCCGGGCCGGGACAGGGGACCGGGACGAGCAGTACTTC
.	.	TRBJ2-1	TRBV11-3	CASSLGGLVGGEQFF	TGTGCCAGCAGCTTAGGAGGGCTAGTAGGAGGTGAGCAGTTCTTC
once	.	TRBJ2-2	TRBV18	CASSPTGKDGELFF	TGTGCCAGCTCACCAACAGGGAAGGACGGGGAGCTGTTTTTT
.	TRBD1	TRBJ2-3	TRBV10-3	CAIRGGDRGQADTQYF	TGTGCCATCAGAGGGGGGGACAGGGGGCAGGCAGATACGCAGTATTTT
.	.	TRBJ2-4	TRBV6-1	CASSEEQGWDIQYF	TGTGCCAGCAGTGAAGAGCAGGGGTGGGACATTCAGTACTTC
.	.	TRBJ2-7	TRBV10-3	CAISESGRVGEQYF	TGTGCCATCAGTGAGTCGGGTCGGGTAGGTGAGCAGTACTTC